The clone carrying this TCR beta chain was detected many times. As yet, its antigen is unknown. TCRdb fed the 5' RACE reads into MiXCR, producing one record per CDR3 protein. The sample records 1,800,000 or so distinct CDR3 sequences, about 32% being singletons. This sample was taken from a study of identical twins. Study observations and caveats: Modeled out-of-frame TCR alpha sharing in monozygotic twins fell below observed levels. A lower insertion count was a feature of abundant cord blood beta clonotypes, with no such feature in memory repertoires. Where beta out-of-frame sequences were concerned, excess twin sharing was weaker.

Germline trimming cut 4 bases from V and 0 bases from J; bases unmatched to any gene: 4. Germline CDR1 reads MNHNY; CDR2 reads SVGAGI (reference sequence). CDR3 length: 15 amino acids. Among all donors, each was a healthy Caucasian. This clonotype was sampled from a newborn girl in good health. The sample taken for sequencing was cord blood. The chain recombines TRBV6-6 with TRBJ2-3; the match to TRBD2 covers 7 bases. The CDR3 region has the DNA TGTGCCAGCAGTTTACCGGGACTAAGCACAGATACGCAGTATTTT. Residues: CASSLPGLSTDTQYF.